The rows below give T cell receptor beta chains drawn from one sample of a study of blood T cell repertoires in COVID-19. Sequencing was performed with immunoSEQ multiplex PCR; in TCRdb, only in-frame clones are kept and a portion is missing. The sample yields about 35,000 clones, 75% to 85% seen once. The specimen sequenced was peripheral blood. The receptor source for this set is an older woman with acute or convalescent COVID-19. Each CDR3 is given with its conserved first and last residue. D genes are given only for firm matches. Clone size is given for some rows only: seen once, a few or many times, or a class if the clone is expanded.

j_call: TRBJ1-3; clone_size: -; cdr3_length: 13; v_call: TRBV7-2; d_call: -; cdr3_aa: CASSLETGNTIYF; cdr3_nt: TGTGCCAGCAGCTTGGAGACCGGAAACACCATATATTTT
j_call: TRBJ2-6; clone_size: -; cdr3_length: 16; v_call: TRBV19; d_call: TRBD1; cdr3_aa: CASSFYQGAGANVLTF; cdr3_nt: TGTGCCAGTAGTTTCTACCAGGGGGCTGGGGCCAACGTCCTGACTTTC
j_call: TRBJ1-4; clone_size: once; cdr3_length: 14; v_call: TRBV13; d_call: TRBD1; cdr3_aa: CASSPRGRDEKLFF; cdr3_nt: TGTGCCAGCAGCCCCAGGGGGCGGGATGAAAAACTGTTTTTT
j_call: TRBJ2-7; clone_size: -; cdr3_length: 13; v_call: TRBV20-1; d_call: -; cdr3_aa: CSASGDTLYEQYF; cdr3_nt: TGCAGTGCTAGTGGGGACACTCTCTACGAGCAGTACTTC
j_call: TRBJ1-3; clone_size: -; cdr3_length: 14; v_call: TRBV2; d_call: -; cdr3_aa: CASRGTGTGNTIYF; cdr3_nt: TGTGCCAGCAGGGGTACAGGGACTGGAAACACCATATATTTT
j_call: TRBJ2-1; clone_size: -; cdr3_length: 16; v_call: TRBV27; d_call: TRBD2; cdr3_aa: CASSLGVFAGGNEQFF; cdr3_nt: TGTGCCAGCAGTTTAGGAGTTTTTGCGGGGGGCAATGAGCAGTTCTTC
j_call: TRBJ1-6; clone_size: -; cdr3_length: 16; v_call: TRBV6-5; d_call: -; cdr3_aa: CASSYGRGSYNSPLHF; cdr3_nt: TGTGCCAGCAGCTACGGGAGGGGCTCCTATAATTCACCCCTCCACTTT
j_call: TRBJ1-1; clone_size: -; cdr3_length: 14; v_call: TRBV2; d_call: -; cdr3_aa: CASSWGRMNTEAFF; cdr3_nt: TGTGCCAGCAGTTGGGGGCGGATGAACACTGAAGCTTTCTTT
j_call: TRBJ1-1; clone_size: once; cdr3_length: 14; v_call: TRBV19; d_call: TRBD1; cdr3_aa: CASKRDRGYTEAFF; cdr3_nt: TGTGCCAGTAAAAGGGACAGGGGGTATACTGAAGCTTTCTTT
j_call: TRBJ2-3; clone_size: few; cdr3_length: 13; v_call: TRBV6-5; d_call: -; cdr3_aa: CASGGGAEDTQYF; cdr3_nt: TGTGCCAGCGGAGGCGGGGCCGAAGATACGCAGTATTTT
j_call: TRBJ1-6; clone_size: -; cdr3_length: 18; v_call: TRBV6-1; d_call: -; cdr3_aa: CASSDPGQTAGRDSPLHF; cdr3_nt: TGTGCCAGCAGTGATCCCGGACAGACAGCGGGAAGGGATTCACCCCTCCACTTT
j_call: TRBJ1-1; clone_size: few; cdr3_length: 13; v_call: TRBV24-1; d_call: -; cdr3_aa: CATSDNSYTEAFF; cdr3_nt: TGTGCCACCAGTGACAATAGCTACACTGAAGCTTTCTTT
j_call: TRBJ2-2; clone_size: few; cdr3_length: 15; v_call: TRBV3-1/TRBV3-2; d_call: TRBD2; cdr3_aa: CASSLSGTNTGELFF; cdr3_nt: TGTGCCAGCAGCCTTAGCGGGACGAACACCGGGGAGCTGTTTTTT
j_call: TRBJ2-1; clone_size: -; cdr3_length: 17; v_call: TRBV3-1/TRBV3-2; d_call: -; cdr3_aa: CASSQDPGRTAYNEQFF; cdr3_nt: TGTGCCAGCAGCCAAGATCCGGGCAGGACTGCCTACAATGAGCAGTTCTTC
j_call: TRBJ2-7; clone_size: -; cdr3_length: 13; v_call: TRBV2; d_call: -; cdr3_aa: CASRRELAREQYF; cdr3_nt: TGTGCCAGCAGAAGGGAACTAGCTCGGGAGCAGTACTTC
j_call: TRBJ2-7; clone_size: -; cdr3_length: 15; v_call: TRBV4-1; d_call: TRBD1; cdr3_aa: CASSQEFRGNYEQYF; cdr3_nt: TGCGCCAGCAGCCAAGAGTTCAGGGGGAATTACGAGCAGTACTTC
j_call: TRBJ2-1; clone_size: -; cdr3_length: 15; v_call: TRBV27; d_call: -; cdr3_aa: CASRWGESSYNEQFF; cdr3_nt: TGTGCCAGCAGATGGGGGGAAAGCTCCTACAATGAGCAGTTCTTC
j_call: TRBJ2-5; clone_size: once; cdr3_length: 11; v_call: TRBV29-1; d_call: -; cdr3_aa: CSEGGGETQYF; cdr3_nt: TGCAGCGAGGGGGGGGGAGAGACCCAGTACTTC
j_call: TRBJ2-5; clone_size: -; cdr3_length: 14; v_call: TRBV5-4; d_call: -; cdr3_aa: CASSFDPSQETQYF; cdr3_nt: TGTGCCAGCAGCTTTGATCCTAGCCAAGAGACCCAGTACTTC
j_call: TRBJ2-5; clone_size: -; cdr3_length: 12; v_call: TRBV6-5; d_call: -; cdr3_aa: CASPDIQETQYF; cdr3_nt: TGTGCCAGCCCGGACATCCAAGAGACCCAGTACTTC
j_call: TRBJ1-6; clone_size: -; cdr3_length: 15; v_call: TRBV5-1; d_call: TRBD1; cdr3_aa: CASSYDRGLSSPLHF; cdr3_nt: TGCGCCAGCAGCTATGACAGGGGGCTAAGTTCACCCCTCCACTTT
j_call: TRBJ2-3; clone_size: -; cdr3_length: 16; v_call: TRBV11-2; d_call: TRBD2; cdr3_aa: CASSLGGLDLTDTQYF; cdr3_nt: TGTGCCAGCAGCTTAGGGGGACTAGACCTCACAGATACGCAGTATTTT
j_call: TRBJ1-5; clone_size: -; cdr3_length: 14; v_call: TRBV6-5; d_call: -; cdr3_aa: CAASRGAVNQPQHF; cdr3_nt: TGTGCCGCCTCCCGGGGGGCGGTCAATCAGCCCCAGCATTTT
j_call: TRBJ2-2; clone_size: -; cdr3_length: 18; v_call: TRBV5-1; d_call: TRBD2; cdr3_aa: CASSFEGRLAGPLGELFF; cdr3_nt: TGCGCCAGCAGCTTTGAGGGGCGACTAGCGGGGCCACTCGGGGAGCTGTTTTTT
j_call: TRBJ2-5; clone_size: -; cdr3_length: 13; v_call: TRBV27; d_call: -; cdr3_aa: CASSLSRAETQYF; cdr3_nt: TGTGCCAGCAGTTTGTCCAGGGCAGAGACCCAGTACTTC
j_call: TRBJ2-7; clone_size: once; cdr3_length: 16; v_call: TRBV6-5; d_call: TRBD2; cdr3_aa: CASSYTSSGSPYEQYF; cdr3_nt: TGTGCCAGCAGTTATACCTCTAGCGGGAGCCCCTACGAGCAGTACTTC